The clone carrying this T cell receptor (beta chain) was observed once. These data come from a study of blood T cell repertoires in COVID-19. Original analysis: How many nucleated cells were present was estimated from reference gene primer amplification. Generated by immunoSEQ multiplex PCR, the TCRdb table keeps only in-frame clones and is missing some. The V and J calls and the clone size are those of that table, but D and trimming were determined from the DNA. This table holds 300,000 or so clones, over 70% found once. The V and J ends lost 0 bases and 5 bases, in that order; junction bases with no gene match: 9. The CDR3 consists of 16 residues. Germline loops: CDR1 SGHNT, CDR2 YYREEE (reference sequence).

Source material: peripheral blood. The V call is TRBV5-4, the J call TRBJ2-7, with 9 positions matching TRBD2. The receptor's source is a woman aged 45-60 years with acute or convalescent COVID-19. CDR3 nucleotide sequence: TGTGCCAGCAGCTTGGGTACCGGGACTAGCATGAACGAGCAGTACTTC. It encodes CASSLGTGTSMNEQYF.